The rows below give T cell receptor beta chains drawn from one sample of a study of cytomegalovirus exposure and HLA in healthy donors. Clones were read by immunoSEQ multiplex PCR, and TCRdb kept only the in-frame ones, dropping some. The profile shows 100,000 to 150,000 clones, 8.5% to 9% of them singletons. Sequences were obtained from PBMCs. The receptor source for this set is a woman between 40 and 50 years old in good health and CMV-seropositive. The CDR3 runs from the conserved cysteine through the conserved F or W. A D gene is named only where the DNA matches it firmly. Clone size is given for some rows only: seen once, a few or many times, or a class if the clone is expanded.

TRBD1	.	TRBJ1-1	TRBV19	TGTGCCAGTAGCCCTGACCGGGACAGGGGGCGAGAAGCTTTCTTT	CASSPDRDRGREAFF
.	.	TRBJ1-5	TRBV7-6	TGTGCCAGCAGCCCCAGGTCGAATAGCAATCAGCCCCAGCATTTT	CASSPRSNSNQPQHF
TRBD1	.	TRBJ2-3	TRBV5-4	TGTGCCAGCAGCCACGGACAGGGTAACACAGATACGCAGTATTTT	CASSHGQGNTDTQYF
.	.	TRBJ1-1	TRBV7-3	TGTGCCAGCAGCCCCATAGCAGGAGGGGTCACTGAAGCTTTCTTT	CASSPIAGGVTEAFF
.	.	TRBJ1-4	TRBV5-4	TGTGCCAGCAGCTTGGGCAGGGGAAGTAATGAAAAACTGTTTTTT	CASSLGRGSNEKLFF
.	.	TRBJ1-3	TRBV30	TGTGCCTGGAGTCCCGGTAACTCTGGAAACACCATATATTTT	CAWSPGNSGNTIYF
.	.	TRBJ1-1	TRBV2	TGTGCCAGCAGTGAAGCGCGCCTTACGAACACTGAAGCTTTCTTT	CASSEARLTNTEAFF
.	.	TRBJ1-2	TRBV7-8	TGTGCCAGCAGCCCAGAAGGAGAGGGCTACACCTTC	CASSPEGEGYTF
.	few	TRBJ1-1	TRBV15	TGTGCCACCAGCAGAGCCCGGGGAAGATACACTGAAGCTTTCTTT	CATSRARGRYTEAFF
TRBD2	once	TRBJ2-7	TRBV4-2	TGTGCCAGCAGCCACCCGAAGGGACTAGACTACGAGCAGTACTTC	CASSHPKGLDYEQYF
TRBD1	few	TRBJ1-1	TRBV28	TGTGCCAGCTGGCCGACAGGGGGCTTCACTGAAGCTTTCTTT	CASWPTGGFTEAFF
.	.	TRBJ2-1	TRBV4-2	TGTGCCAGCAGAGAGGGGGGGCCGGGAGATGAGCAGTTCTTC	CASREGGPGDEQFF
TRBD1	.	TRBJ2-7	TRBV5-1	TGCGCCAGCAGCCGGACAGGGGTCTCCTACGAGCAGTACTTC	CASSRTGVSYEQYF
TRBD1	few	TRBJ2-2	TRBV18	TGTGCCAGCTCACCCTCACAGGGGACGAACACCGGGGAGCTGTTTTTT	CASSPSQGTNTGELFF
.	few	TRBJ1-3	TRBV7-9	TGTGCCAGCAGCTTACCCTTGGAGCGGCAGGTCTTATCTGGAAACACCATATATTTT	CASSLPLERQVLSGNTIYF
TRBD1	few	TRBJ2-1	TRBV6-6	TGTGCCAGCAGTTACGGGACAGGTTTATCTAATGAGCAGTTCTTC	CASSYGTGLSNEQFF
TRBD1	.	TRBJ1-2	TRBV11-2	TGTGCCAGCAGCTTTGGGACAGGGATTACTCCTAACTATGGCTACACCTTC	CASSFGTGITPNYGYTF
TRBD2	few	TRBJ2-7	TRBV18	TGTGCCAGCTCGGGTCGCGGGGGGATCTCCTACGAGCAGTACTTC	CASSGRGGISYEQYF
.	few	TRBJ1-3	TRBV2	TGTGCCAGCAGTGTCCCAGGGAAGGAAAACACCATATATTTT	CASSVPGKENTIYF
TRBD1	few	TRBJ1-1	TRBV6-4	TGTGCCAGCAGCAGGACAGGGGTGAACACTGAAGCTTTCTTT	CASSRTGVNTEAFF
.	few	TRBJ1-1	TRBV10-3	TGTGCCAACGCCGAATCGGGGTTGCGCACTGAAGCTTTCTTT	CANAESGLRTEAFF
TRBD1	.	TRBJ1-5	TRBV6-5	TGTGCCAGCAGTATGAGACAGGGGGATCAGCCCCAGCATTTT	CASSMRQGDQPQHF
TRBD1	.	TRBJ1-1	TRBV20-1	TGCAGTGCTTCGGGACAGGGCGAAGCTTTCTTT	CSASGQGEAFF
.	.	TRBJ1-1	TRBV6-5	TGTGCCAGCTTTTACTCCCAAGGGGGAGAAGGTCCTGAAGCTTTCTTT	CASFYSQGGEGPEAFF
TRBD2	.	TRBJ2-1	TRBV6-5	TGTGCCACCGGACTAGCGGGAGACAATGAGCAGTTCTTC	CATGLAGDNEQFF
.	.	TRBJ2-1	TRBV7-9	TGTGCCAGCAGCCAGATCGGGGGCAATGAGCAGTTCTTC	CASSQIGGNEQFF
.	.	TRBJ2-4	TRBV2	TGTGCCAGCAGTGATGGGCGGGGTGGGAAAAACATTCAGTACTTC	CASSDGRGGKNIQYF